This TCR beta chain was sequenced during a study of blood T cell repertoires in COVID-19. Per germline, CDR1 SGHVS and CDR2 FQNEAQ. This CDR3 spans 16 amino acids. V dropped 4 bases and J dropped 6 bases, with 21 bases sitting between them. Original methodology: Reference gene primer amplification yielded estimated nucleated cell counts. Using immunoSEQ multiplex PCR, the repertoire was profiled, and TCRdb retains in-frame clones only, with some absent. The V and J calls and clone size are taken from that table; D and trimming were inferred from the DNA. The sample has about 140,000 clones, roughly four fifths seen once.

This rearrangement joins TRBV7-8 to TRBJ1-2; a weak D match, TRBD1 (5 bases). The receptor's source is a woman older than 75 with acute or convalescent COVID-19. Sequenced sample: peripheral blood. In nucleotides, the CDR3 is TGTGCCAGCAGCTGGGGCGGTAGGGGACTAAGGGATGGCTACACCTTC. It yields the protein CASSWGGRGLRDGYTF.